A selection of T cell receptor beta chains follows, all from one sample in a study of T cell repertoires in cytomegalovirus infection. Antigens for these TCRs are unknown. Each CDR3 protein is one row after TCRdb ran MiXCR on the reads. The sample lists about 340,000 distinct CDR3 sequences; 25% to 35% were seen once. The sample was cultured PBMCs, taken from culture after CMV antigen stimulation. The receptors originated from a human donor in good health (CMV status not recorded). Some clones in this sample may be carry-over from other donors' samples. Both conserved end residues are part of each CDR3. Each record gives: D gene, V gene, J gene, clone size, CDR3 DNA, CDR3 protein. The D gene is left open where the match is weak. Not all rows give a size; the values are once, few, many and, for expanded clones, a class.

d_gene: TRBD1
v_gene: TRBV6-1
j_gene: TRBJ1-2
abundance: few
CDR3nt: TGTGCCAGCAGCCCTCGACAGGGAGGCCAAAAATACTATGGCTACACCTTC
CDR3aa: CASSPRQGGQKYYGYTF

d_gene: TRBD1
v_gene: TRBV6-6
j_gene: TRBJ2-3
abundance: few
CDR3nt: TGTGCCAGCAGTCACTCCAGGGGGCGCTCAGATACGCAGTATTTT
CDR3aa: CASSHSRGRSDTQYF

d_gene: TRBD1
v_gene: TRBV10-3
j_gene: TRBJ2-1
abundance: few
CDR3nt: TGTGCCATCAGGGAAGACAGGGGGCGCGGGCAGTTCTTC
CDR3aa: CAIREDRGRGQFF

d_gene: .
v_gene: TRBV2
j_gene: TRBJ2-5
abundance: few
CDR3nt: TGTGCCAGCAGTGTCGGGGAGGAGACCCAGTACTTC
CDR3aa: CASSVGEETQYF

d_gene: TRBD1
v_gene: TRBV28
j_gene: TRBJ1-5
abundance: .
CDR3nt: TGTGCCAGCAGTTTACCCCGGGACAGGGTTCACCGGCCCCAGCATTTT
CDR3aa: CASSLPRDRVHRPQHF

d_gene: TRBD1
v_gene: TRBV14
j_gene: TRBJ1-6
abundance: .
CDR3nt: TGTGCCAGCAGCCCGACAGGGAGTCGATCACCCCTCCACTTT
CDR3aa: CASSPTGSRSPLHF

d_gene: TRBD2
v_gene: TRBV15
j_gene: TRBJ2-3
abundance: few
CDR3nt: TGTGCCACCAGCAGAGGAGGGACTAGCGGGAGCACAGATACGCAGTATTTT
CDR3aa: CATSRGGTSGSTDTQYF

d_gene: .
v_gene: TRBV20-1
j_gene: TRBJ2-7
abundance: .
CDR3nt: TGCAGTGCTAGAGATCCCCCCCGCTACGAGCAGTACTTC
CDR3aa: CSARDPPRYEQYF

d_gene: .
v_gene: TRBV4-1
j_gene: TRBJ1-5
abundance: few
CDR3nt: TGCGCCAGCAGCCAAGAGGCAGGGGTCCAGCCCCAGCATTTT
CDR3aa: CASSQEAGVQPQHF

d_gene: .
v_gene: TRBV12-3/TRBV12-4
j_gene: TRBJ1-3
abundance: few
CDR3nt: TGTGCCAGCAACATGGTGGGATTCTCTGGAAACACCATATATTTT
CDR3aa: CASNMVGFSGNTIYF